This T cell receptor beta chain came from a study of glioma-infiltrating T cells. Study conclusions and caveats: Very few CDR3 sequences were shared between tissue and blood. Tissue-blood divergence was below expectation in non-neoplastic patients, above in gliomas.

This clonotype was observed at least ten times. Its antigen is unidentified. TCR alpha and beta CDR3 regions were amplified from RNA using iRepertoire nested multiplex PCR. A single record per CDR3 protein comes from TCRdb applying MiXCR to the multiplex PCR reads. The sample includes tens of thousands of distinct CDR3 sequences, 35% to 45% of them seen just once. With 4 bases clipped from V and 8 bases from J, the junction kept 8 bases outside the gene matches. The CDR3 sequence is 14 residues long. Germline CDR1 SEHNR, CDR2 FQNEAQ (reference sequence). The specimen was glioma tissue, nonneoplastic brain tissue, or PBMCs (not recorded which). This rearrangement joins TRBV7-9 to TRBJ2-1; 7 bases line up with TRBD2. The sequence was obtained from a human donor with low-grade glioma or glioblastoma, undergoing nonglioma brain surgery, or in good health (not recorded which). CDR3 residues: CASSSAGTTYEQFF. As DNA, the CDR3 is TGTGCCAGCAGCTCAGCCGGGACTACCTATGAGCAGTTCTTC.